These 25 T cell receptor beta chains came from one sample sequenced in a study of blood T cell repertoires in COVID-19. Repertoires were generated with immunoSEQ multiplex PCR, while TCRdb's copy carries only in-frame clones and drops some. Of 160,000 or so clones listed, just under 80% are singletons. The material sequenced was peripheral blood. The receptors derive from a woman at least 80 years old with acute or convalescent COVID-19.

In the case of this clone: Within the sample, other DNA sequences also encode this same CDR3. The J gene is TRBJ2-1, the V gene TRBV24-1; 8 nucleotides align to TRBD2. Germline-derived CDR1 and CDR2 are KGHDR and SFDVKD. CDR3 size: 16 residues. The CDR3 coding sequence is TGTCCCCCCAGTGACCACGGGGGGGGGTCTTACAATGAGCAGTTCTTC. Translation gives CPPSDHGGGSYNEQFF.

The chain employs TRBV28 and TRBJ2-1, with 7 bases fitting TRBD2. CDR1 MDHEN and CDR2 SYDVKM come from the germline V gene. V was pared by 7 bases and J by 0 bases, with 9 bases of the junction left unmatched. This CDR3 is 16 amino acids long. This CDR3 is CASTVGGSSSYNEQFF. The CDR3, as DNA: TGTGCCAGCACTGTGGGGGGGTCGAGCTCCTACAATGAGCAGTTCTTC.

The chain has TRBV5-1 and TRBJ1-3; maybe TRBD1 (5 bases). Germline V CDR1 and CDR2: SGHRS, YFSETQ. CDR3 length: 15 residues. V lost 3 bases and J lost 4, with 14 bases in between. CDR3 sequence reads: CASSWGPPDGNTIYF. CDR3 nucleotides: TGCGCCAGCAGCTGGGGCCCCCCCGACGGAAACACCATATATTTT.

As regards this clone: One end of the junction does not line up with germline, which may come from a read error. The chain couples TRBV7-7 to TRBJ2-7, with D perhaps matching TRBD1 (6 bases). The CDR3 consists of 14 residues. Germline values: CDR1 SSHAT, CDR2 FNYEAQ (reference sequence). The CDR3 protein is CASSPTGTSLEQYF. The DNA for the CDR3 is TGTGCTAGCAGTCCCACCGGGACATCGCTCGAGCAGTACTTC. Filled out from reference TRBV7-7 and TRBJ2-7, the complete variable domain reads GAGVSQSPRYKVTKRGQDVTLRCDPISSHATLYWYQQALGQGPEFLTYFNYEAQPDKSGLPSDRFSAERPEGSISTLTIQRTEQRDSAMYRCASSPTGTSLEQYFGPGTRLTVT.

The rearrangement uses TRBV2 and TRBJ1-2; 7 nucleotides line up with TRBD1. J lost 6 bases, V lost 6 bases, and 4 bases had no gene match. Germline-derived CDR1 and CDR2 are SNHLY and FYNNEI. This CDR3 contains 12 residues. CDR3 protein: CASSRGQDGYTF. In DNA, the CDR3 is TGTGCCAGCAGCCGAGGACAGGATGGCTACACCTTC.

This rearrangement joins TRBV12-5 to TRBJ1-4; D uncertain. The V end lost 1 base, the J end lost 3 bases, and 9 bases lay between the germline ends. The CDR3 runs to 15 residues. The germline CDR1 and CDR2 sequences are LGHNT and FRNRAP. For the CDR3, the DNA is TGTGCTAGTGGTTTGGATACACCAGCTAATGAAAAACTGTTTTTT. Its protein product is CASGLDTPANEKLFF.

The chain uses TRBV18 and TRBJ2-1; 10 nucleotides align to TRBD2. CDR1 and CDR2 (germline): KGHSH, LQKENI. The J segment lost 2 bases and the V segment lost 2 bases, leaving 0 bases of the junction unmatched. The CDR3 sequence is 15 residues long. For the CDR3, the DNA is TGTGCCAGCTCACCAGGGACTAGCGCCTACAATGAGCAGTTCTTC. Protein: CASSPGTSAYNEQFF.

This chain links TRBV2 with TRBJ1-5, with TRBD1 as a possible D gene (5 bases). The germline gives CDR1 SNHLY, CDR2 FYNNEI. Trimming stripped 4 bases from V and 0 bases from J, with 10 bases between. CDR3 length: 15 amino acids. For the CDR3, the DNA is TGTGCCAGCAGTGGACAGAGTAATAGCAATCAGCCCCAGCATTTT. As protein: CASSGQSNSNQPQHF. The full variable domain, completed using reference TRBV2 and TRBJ1-5, is EPEVTQTPSHQVTQMGQEVILRCVPISNHLYFYWYRQILGQKVEFLVSFYNNEISEKSEIFDDQFSVERPDGSNFTLKIRSTKLEDSAMYFCASSGQSNSNQPQHFGDGTRLSIL.

The chain employs TRBV23-1 and TRBJ2-7; no clear D. TRBV23-1 is given ORF status, its function remaining uncertain. CDR3 size: 16 residues. Trimming stripped 2 bases from V and 0 bases from J, with 14 bases between. The CDR3 nucleotides are TGCGCCAGCAGTCAACGACCTGGTCCTAGCTCCTACGAGCAGTACTTC. This encodes CASSQRPGPSSYEQYF.

The CDR3 DNA is TGTGCCAGCAGCTTCGGAGGGGGCGGGCAAGAGACCCAGTACTTC. Translating gives CASSFGGGGQETQYF. The V gene is TRBV5-4, the J gene TRBJ2-5, with D possibly being TRBD1 (7 bases). Germline V gives CDR1 SGHNT, CDR2 YYREEE (reference sequence). The CDR3 loop spans 15 amino acids. Trimming shortened V by 2 bases and J by 2 bases, and 13 bases separated the two germline ends.

V is TRBV7-9 and J is TRBJ1-4; tentative D call: TRBD1 (5 bases). The CDR3 runs to 15 residues. Trimming left V 5 bases short and J 5 bases short, with 15 bases between. Germline lookup yields CDR1 SEHNR and CDR2 FQNEAQ (reference sequence). CDR3 in DNA: TGTGCCAGCAGCCAAGGCGCAGGGCCGAATGAAAAACTGTTTTTT. Translating it yields CASSQGAGPNEKLFF. The full variable domain, completed using reference TRBV7-9 and TRBJ1-4, is DTGVSQNPRHKITKRGQNVTFRCDPISEHNRLYWYRQTLGQGPEFLTYFQNEAQLEKSRLLSDRFSAERPKGSFSTLEIQRTEQGDSAMYLCASSQGAGPNEKLFFGSGTQLSVL.

The V gene is TRBV2, the J gene TRBJ2-2, with 9 bases lining up with TRBD2. Unmatched junction bases numbered 4, after V lost 7 bases and J lost 1 base. CDR1 is SNHLY and CDR2 is FYNNEI in the germline V gene. CDR3 size: 15 residues. The CDR3 DNA sequence: TGTGCCAGCAACCAAGCGGGGGGGAACACCGGGGAGCTGTTTTTT. Its protein product is CASNQAGGNTGELFF.

This clone was counted between two and nine times. V is TRBV10-3 and J is TRBJ2-1; 8 positions match TRBD1. The CDR3 is 13 residues long. Trimming at V came to 5 bases and at J to 10 bases, leaving 7 bases not matched to a gene. The germline V gene encodes CDR1 ENHRY and CDR2 SYGVKD. The CDR3 spells CAISPGQGGEQFF. The DNA of the CDR3 is TGTGCCATCAGTCCCGGACAGGGCGGGGAGCAGTTCTTC.

The rearrangement joins TRBV7-9 to TRBJ2-3, with D perhaps matching TRBD1 (6 bases). This CDR3 has 14 residues. Trimming stripped 3 bases from V and 7 bases from J, with 14 bases between. Germline assignment: CDR1 SEHNR and CDR2 FQNEAQ (reference sequence). The CDR3 protein is CASSFYTGTNTQYF. For the CDR3, the DNA is TGTGCCAGCAGCTTTTACACAGGGACAAATACGCAGTATTTT.

The chain combines TRBV28 with TRBJ1-1, with D possibly matching TRBD1 (5 bases). This CDR3 region has 15 residues. Germline CDR1 reads MDHEN; CDR2 reads SYDVKM. V gave up 5 bases and J gave up 4 bases, with 17 bases separating them. CDR3 sequence: CASSQPGRVGTEAFF. CDR3 nucleotides: TGTGCCAGCAGTCAACCCGGCAGGGTGGGCACTGAAGCTTTCTTT.

The chain couples TRBV7-2 to TRBJ2-7; D gene ambiguous. Looked up from germline, CDR1 is SGHTA and CDR2 is FQGNSA. The V end lost 4 bases, the J end lost 3 bases, and 10 bases lay between the germline ends. This CDR3 has 13 amino acids. The CDR3 DNA reads as TGTGCCAGCAGCTCCGCCAGATACTACGAGCAGTACTTC. Protein product: CASSSARYYEQYF.

The genes are TRBV18 and TRBJ1-6; possibly TRBD1 for D (6 bases). Germline CDR1 reads KGHSH; CDR2 reads LQKENI. V lost 3 bases and J 7 bases, leaving 10 bases between the germline ends. CDR3 size: 14 residues. This CDR3 is CASSPDRSNSPLHF. For the CDR3, the DNA is TGTGCCAGCTCACCCGACAGGTCAAATTCACCCCTCCACTTT.

The rearrangement uses TRBV5-4 and TRBJ1-6; D might be TRBD1 (6 bases). The CDR3 is 14 residues long. Germline CDR1 is SGHNT and CDR2 is YYREEE (reference sequence). Trimming shortened V by 0 bases and J by 6 bases, and 7 bases separated the two germline ends. Written as DNA, the CDR3 is TGTGCCAGCAGCTTGGGGACAGTTAATTCACCCCTCCACTTT. Its translation is CASSLGTVNSPLHF.

The CDR3 reads CASSLAGSGTYEQYF. As DNA, the CDR3 is TGTGCCAGCAGCTTAGCGGGTAGCGGCACCTACGAGCAGTACTTC. J is TRBJ2-7 and V is TRBV7-8; maybe TRBD2 (6 bases). The CDR3 covers 15 residues. Trimming cost V 0 bases and J 2 bases, with 11 bases left between them. CDR1 is SGHVS and CDR2 is FQNEAQ in the germline V gene.

The chain recombines TRBV24-1 with TRBJ2-3; 9 bases are a match to TRBD1. CDR1 KGHDR and CDR2 SFDVKD come from the germline V gene. The CDR3 runs 16 residues. Trimming removed 3 bases from V and 4 bases from J; junction bases left unmatched: 7. The chain's CDR3 is CATSDPDRGRADTQYF. DNA for the CDR3: TGTGCCACCAGTGATCCGGACAGGGGAAGGGCAGATACGCAGTATTTT.

V and J are TRBV7-9 and TRBJ2-2; TRBD2 matches 7 bases. The V gene end was trimmed by 3 bases and the J gene end by 8 bases; junction bases not matched to a gene: 12. Per the germline V gene, CDR1 is SEHNR and CDR2 is FQNEAQ (reference sequence). The CDR3 has 16 amino acids. The CDR3: CASSFGTSVYPGELFF. CDR3 DNA: TGTGCCAGCAGCTTCGGTACTAGCGTATATCCTGGGGAGCTGTTTTTT.

The chain is built from TRBV7-3 and TRBJ2-5; tentatively, D is TRBD1 (6 bases). V was clipped by 2 bases and J by 4 bases, with 11 bases between them. The CDR3 consists of 14 residues. Germline V lookup: CDR1 SGHTA, CDR2 FQGTGA. The CDR3 loop is CASSLAGQRETQYF. CDR3 nucleotide sequence: TGTGCCAGCAGCTTAGCTGGACAGCGAGAGACCCAGTACTTC. Full variable domain (outside the CDR3, taken from reference TRBV7-3 and TRBJ2-5): GAGVSQTPSNKVTEKGKYVELRCDPISGHTALYWYRQSLGQGPEFLIYFQGTGAADDSGLPNDRFFAVRPEGSVSTLKIQRTERGDSAVYLCASSLAGQRETQYFGPGTRLLVL.

The rearrangement uses TRBV7-9 and TRBJ1-1; TRBD1 might be the D (5 bases). Germline V gene data show CDR1 as SEHNR and CDR2 as FQNEAQ (reference sequence). V lost 7 bases and J 3 bases, leaving 15 bases between the germline ends. The CDR3 loop spans 14 amino acids. The CDR3 region is CASTTQDTHTEAFF. CDR3 nucleotides: TGTGCCAGCACCACCCAGGACACCCACACTGAAGCTTTCTTT.

This clone was observed a handful of times. The rearrangement links TRBV19 to TRBJ1-5; 7 bases are a match to TRBD1. The CDR3 is made up of 14 amino acids. V shed 6 bases, J shed 3 bases, and the junction held 5 bases outside the gene matches. Germline lookup yields CDR1 LNHDA and CDR2 SQIVND (reference sequence). CDR3 DNA sequence: TGTGCCAGTAGAGACAGGGATAACAATCAGCCCCAGCATTTT. Its translation: CASRDRDNNQPQHF.

This chain uses TRBV5-5 with TRBJ1-4, with 7 bases identical to TRBD1. CDR1 and CDR2 from the germline V gene are SGHKS and YYEKEE (reference sequence). The CDR3 has 15 amino acids. Unmatched junction bases numbered 5, after V lost 4 bases and J lost 2 bases. The CDR3 DNA follows: TGTGCCAGCAGCCGCTCGACAGGGACTAATGAAAAACTGTTTTTT. Translation gives CASSRSTGTNEKLFF.